This entry describes one T cell receptor beta chain. The table lists this clonotype with many counts. Its recognized antigen is unknown. Nothing much larger sits one base from this clone, and base qualities are not available. Taken from cysteine to phenylalanine, the CDR3 has 15 residues. The CDR3 DNA has 45 bases and is translated from base 1. CDR1 and CDR2 are drawn from the germline V gene: SGHTA, FQGNSA. The germline ends are 11 bases apart after V is trimmed by 2 bases and J by 1 base. The run used an Illumina HiSeq 1500. TCRdb reprocessed the public reads (quality trimming at Q25 with fastp, clone calling with MiXCR) and kept in-frame beta chains. Under each unique CDR3 protein, matching rows form one entry showing the most common genes and DNA. The sample table holds 200,000 or so distinct CDR3 sequences, of which 28% were seen once. 31% of the sample goes to the ten largest clones. The data stem from a study of T cell repertoires in cytomegalovirus infection (dated by TCRdb to about 2019). Looking at the study overall: Donor HLA type was relevant to the analysis, because carriage of CMV infection together with the matching HLA type was indicated by public TCR beta signatures.

Summary of the overall study and its limitations: The ex vivo response was dominated by HLA-C-restricted CMV-specific TCR beta clonotypes, and the single most frequent clonotype in two of eight donors was supplied by these HLA-C-restricted clonotypes. In both this cohort and an independent roughly 330-donor cohort, the cumulative frequency of public TCR beta family members distinguished carriers of CMV infection plus the relevant HLA type.

In this chain, TRBV7-2 is recombined with TRBJ1-1; perhaps TRBD1 is the D gene, with 6 bases matching. Material for sequencing was PBMCs. The origin of this receptor is a human donor in good health (CMV status not recorded). Some clones in this sample may be carry-over from other donors' samples. CDR3 loop: CASSLMGAENTEAFF. The DNA sequence follows: TGTGCCAGCAGCTTAATGGGGGCCGAGAACACTGAAGCTTTCTTT.